This TCR beta chain was sequenced for a study of Graves' ophthalmopathy and Graves' hyperthyroidism. As the template, RNA transcripts were used to amplify TCR beta CDR3 regions. HTBI-primed first-round RT-PCR preceded second-round multiplex PCR. MiXCR was run by TCRdb on the multiplex PCR reads, yielding one entry per CDR3 protein. The repertoire holds about 620,000 distinct CDR3 sequences, with about 20% as singletons. This clonotype has only a few counts. V lost 1 base and J 6 bases, leaving 12 bases between the germline ends. This CDR3 is built from 14 residues. Germline CDR1 LGHDT, CDR2 YNNKEL (reference sequence). The source of the PBMCs was 9.5 to 10 ml of fresh peripheral blood.

This TCR was sampled from a woman between 18 and 30 years old with stable Graves' hyperthyroidism. Some clones in this sample may be carry-over from other donors' samples. The sample comprised peripheral blood. The chain carries TRBV3-1 and TRBJ1-1; no clear D gene. The CDR3 sequence: CASSQGRGWAEAFF. The DNA for the CDR3 is TGTGCCAGCAGCCAAGGGAGAGGATGGGCTGAAGCTTTCTTT.